The clone carrying this T cell receptor beta chain was counted a single time. Within the sample, other DNA sequences also encode this same CDR3. RNA was extracted and reverse transcribed into cDNA as the sequencing template. Profiling relied on immunoSEQ multiplex PCR, and the TCRdb table lists in-frame clones only, not all of them. In the table there are tens of thousands of clones, 25% to 30% of which are singletons. The data were taken from a study of CD8+ T cells in alopecia areata. This CDR3 is built from 9 residues. The ends were cut back, 4 bases at V and 7 bases at J, with 4 bases in the middle. CDR1 is SQVTM, CDR2 ANQGSEA, per germline. Treatment indicated: oral pan-JAK inhibitor, 5-10 mg twice daily.

The rearrangement joins TRBV29-1 to TRBJ1-2; D gene unclear. This sequence was found in a human donor with alopecia areata. Sequencing was performed on CD8+ T cells sorted from blood, taken at week 4, from a patient treated with tofacitinib. As DNA, the CDR3 is TGCAGCGTTGGCAGTGGCTACACCTTC. Translating gives CSVGSGYTF. The full variable domain, completed using reference TRBV29-1 and TRBJ1-2, is SAVISQKPSRDICQRGTSLTIQCQVDSQVTMMFWYRQQPGQSLTLIATANQGSEATYESGFVIDKFPISRPNLTFSTLTVSNMSPEDSSIYLCSVGSGYTFGSGTRLTVV.